This entry is about one T cell receptor beta chain. Its antigen remains unknown. This sample stems from a study of cytomegalovirus exposure and HLA in healthy donors. Study-wide results and limits: The majority of TCR sequences were rare, yet some public TCRs appeared in many donors.

V gave up 5 bases and J gave up 3 bases, with 20 bases separating them. This CDR3 has 17 amino acids. Per germline, CDR1 MNHEY and CDR2 SMNVEV (reference sequence). Here immunoSEQ multiplex PCR was the method, and the copy in TCRdb shows in-frame clones only, minus some. This table has some 170,000 clones, 80% to 90% appearing once. This receptor was taken from a woman in her twenties or thirties in good health and CMV-seronegative. The chain employs TRBV27 and TRBJ2-1; D might be TRBD1 (5 bases). Sequenced sample: PBMCs. The CDR3 nucleotides read TGTGCCAGCAGTCCAGACATCAGGGTTGGATTCTACAATGAGCAGTTCTTC. This translates into CASSPDIRVGFYNEQFF.